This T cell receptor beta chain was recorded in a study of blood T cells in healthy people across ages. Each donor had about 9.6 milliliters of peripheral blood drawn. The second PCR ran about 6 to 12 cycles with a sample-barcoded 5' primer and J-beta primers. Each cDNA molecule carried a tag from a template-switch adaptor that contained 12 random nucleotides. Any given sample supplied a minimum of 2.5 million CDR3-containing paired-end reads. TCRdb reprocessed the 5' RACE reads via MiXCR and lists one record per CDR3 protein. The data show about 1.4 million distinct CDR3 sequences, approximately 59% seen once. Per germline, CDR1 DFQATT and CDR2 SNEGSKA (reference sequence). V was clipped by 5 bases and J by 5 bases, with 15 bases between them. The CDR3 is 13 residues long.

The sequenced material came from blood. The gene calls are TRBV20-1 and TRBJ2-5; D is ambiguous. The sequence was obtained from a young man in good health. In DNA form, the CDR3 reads TGCAGTGCTCCCGACTTAGAAGGGGAGACCCAGTACTTC. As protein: CSAPDLEGETQYF.